Listed below are T cell receptor beta chains from one sample, sequenced in a study of PD-L1 blockade in urothelial cancer. Repertoires were generated with immunoSEQ multiplex PCR, while TCRdb's copy carries only in-frame clones and drops some. The sample records 80,000 to 100,000 clones, around 76% being singletons. The input for sequencing was PBMCs, taken around atezolizumab (anti-PD-L1) treatment. Every receptor here comes from a man in his 70s with urothelial cancer. Both conserved end residues are part of each CDR3. D genes are given only for firm matches. Not every row has a clone size; where given, it reads once, few, many or a size class.

clone_size,d_call,v_call,j_call,cdr3_aa,cdr3_nt
NA,NA,TRBV27,TRBJ2-2,CASSWDTLTGELFF,TGTGCCAGCAGTTGGGACACTCTCACCGGGGAGCTGTTTTTT
once,NA,TRBV5-6,TRBJ1-4,CASSLDREPPTNEKLFF,TGTGCCAGCAGCTTGGACAGGGAACCTCCAACTAATGAAAAACTGTTTTTT
NA,NA,TRBV9,TRBJ1-1,CASSVEGASTEAFF,TGTGCCAGCAGCGTAGAGGGAGCTAGCACTGAAGCTTTCTTT
NA,TRBD1,TRBV2,TRBJ2-7,CASSDDRVNEQYF,TGTGCCAGCAGTGACGACAGGGTGAACGAGCAGTACTTC
NA,TRBD1,TRBV6-6,TRBJ2-7,CASRLGTGDYEQYF,TGTGCCAGCAGACTAGGGACAGGGGATTACGAGCAGTACTTC
NA,NA,TRBV10-3,TRBJ1-2,CAISARQYGYTF,TGTGCCATCAGCGCCAGACAGTATGGCTACACCTTC
NA,TRBD2,TRBV29-1,TRBJ2-7,CSVAVSGSEQYF,TGCAGCGTCGCCGTGAGCGGGAGCGAGCAGTACTTC
NA,NA,TRBV2,TRBJ1-2,CASSGQAGGYTF,TGTGCCAGCAGTGGACAGGCGGGTGGCTACACCTTC
NA,TRBD1,TRBV19,TRBJ1-3,CASSRDRESSGNTIYF,TGTGCCAGTAGTAGGGACAGGGAATCCTCTGGAAACACCATATATTTT
NA,NA,TRBV14,TRBJ2-1,CASSQTGGDEQFF,TGTGCCAGCAGCCAAACAGGGGGGGATGAGCAGTTCTTC
NA,TRBD1,TRBV6-5,TRBJ2-7,CASSLTGSSYEQYF,TGTGCCAGCAGTTTGACAGGGAGCTCCTACGAGCAGTACTTC
NA,NA,TRBV5-5,TRBJ1-1,CASSLFATVNTEAFF,TGTGCCAGCAGCTTGTTCGCCACGGTGAACACTGAAGCTTTCTTT
NA,TRBD1,TRBV9,TRBJ1-1,CASSVDGQGSVEAFF,TGTGCCAGCAGCGTAGACGGACAGGGATCGGTCGAAGCTTTCTTT
NA,TRBD1,TRBV30,TRBJ1-5,CAWSATGGDQPQHF,TGTGCCTGGAGTGCGACAGGGGGCGATCAGCCCCAGCATTTT
NA,NA,TRBV2,TRBJ1-2,CASSEMTVHGYTF,TGTGCCAGCAGTGAAATGACAGTCCATGGCTACACCTTC
NA,TRBD1,TRBV2,TRBJ2-2,CASRDRDSTGELFF,TGTGCCAGCCGGGACAGGGATAGCACCGGGGAGCTGTTTTTT
NA,NA,TRBV6-1,TRBJ1-5,CASSSTELSNQPQHF,TGTGCCAGCAGCTCAACAGAACTTAGCAATCAGCCCCAGCATTTT
NA,TRBD2,TRBV11-3,TRBJ2-1,CASSLELAGGEQFF,TGTGCCAGCAGCTTAGAACTAGCGGGAGGAGAGCAGTTCTTC
NA,TRBD2,TRBV4-2,TRBJ2-7,CASSPGREHIEQYF,TGTGCCAGCAGCCCAGGGCGGGAGCACATCGAGCAGTACTTC
NA,NA,TRBV15,TRBJ2-7,CATSRGVGGISYEQYF,TGTGCCACCAGCAGAGGGGTGGGGGGTATCTCCTACGAGCAGTACTTC
NA,TRBD1,TRBV9,TRBJ1-2,CASSGPDRGPGYTF,TGTGCCAGCAGCGGACCCGACAGGGGGCCTGGCTACACCTTC
few,TRBD1,TRBV7-9,TRBJ1-2,CASSPSRTLTGGSYGYTF,TGTGCCAGCAGCCCTAGCCGGACCCTGACAGGGGGCTCTTATGGCTACACCTTC
once,TRBD2,TRBV6-6,TRBJ2-7,CASSDNGAGAYEQYF,TGTGCCAGCAGCGACAACGGGGCGGGAGCCTACGAGCAGTACTTC
NA,NA,TRBV7-6,TRBJ1-1,CASSLGTGVVTEAFF,TGTGCCAGCAGCTTAGGGACGGGGGTGGTGACTGAAGCTTTCTTT
NA,NA,TRBV2,TRBJ2-7,CASSPGQYEQYF,TGTGCCAGCAGTCCCGGACAGTACGAGCAGTACTTC
NA,NA,TRBV6-6,TRBJ1-1,CASSYGRANTEAFF,TGTGCCAGCAGTTACGGCAGGGCGAACACTGAAGCTTTCTTT
NA,NA,TRBV5-6,TRBJ2-1,CASSLRAGSTSYNEQFF,TGTGCCAGCAGCCTGCGGGCGGGGTCGACCTCCTACAATGAGCAGTTCTTC
once,TRBD2,TRBV10-2,TRBJ2-1,CASSERSGNLDEQFF,TGCGCCAGCAGTGAGAGGAGCGGGAATTTGGATGAGCAGTTCTTC
NA,NA,TRBV7-9,TRBJ1-1,CASSLEREEAFF,TGTGCCAGCAGCTTAGAGCGGGAGGAAGCTTTCTTT
NA,NA,TRBV6-5,TRBJ1-5,CASSGGNKQPQHF,TGTGCCAGCTCGGGAGGGAATAAACAGCCCCAGCATTTT
once,TRBD1,TRBV30,TRBJ2-7,CARRGTGESYEQYF,TGTGCCCGCCGGGGGACAGGGGAGTCCTACGAGCAGTACTTC
once,TRBD1,TRBV29-1,TRBJ1-1,CSGDRGTEAFF,TGCAGCGGCGACAGGGGCACTGAAGCTTTCTTT
NA,NA,TRBV4-2,TRBJ2-7,CASSPGIGTYEQYF,TGTGCCAGCAGCCCCGGGATAGGGACCTACGAGCAGTACTTC
NA,NA,TRBV9,TRBJ2-1,CASSVGRGVYNEQFF,TGTGCCAGCAGCGTAGGGCGGGGAGTCTACAATGAGCAGTTCTTC
NA,NA,TRBV30,TRBJ2-2,CAWSRLTGELFF,TGTGCCTGGAGCAGACTTACCGGGGAGCTGTTTTTT
NA,NA,TRBV10-3,TRBJ2-7,CAISESSSKQYF,TGTGCCATCAGTGAGTCAAGCTCCAAGCAGTACTTC
NA,TRBD2,TRBV7-9,TRBJ2-3,CASSLTGTRLPDTQYF,TGTGCCAGCAGCCTAACAGGGACTAGACTCCCAGATACGCAGTATTTT
NA,TRBD2,TRBV5-4,TRBJ2-3,CASRRSSSGVLESTDTQYF,TGTGCCAGCAGACGCAGTTCTAGCGGGGTATTGGAAAGCACAGATACGCAGTATTTT
NA,NA,TRBV27,TRBJ1-1,CASSLEARVGTEAFF,TGTGCCAGCAGTTTAGAGGCCAGGGTAGGCACTGAAGCTTTCTTT
NA,TRBD1,TRBV27,TRBJ2-6,CASSFLGQGAPGANVLTF,TGTGCCAGCAGTTTCCTCGGACAGGGGGCCCCTGGGGCCAACGTCCTGACTTTC
few,TRBD1,TRBV4-3,TRBJ2-3,CASSQEGEGAGDTQYF,TGCGCCAGCAGCCAAGAGGGAGAGGGGGCTGGAGATACGCAGTATTTT
NA,NA,TRBV27,TRBJ2-7,CASWARVPLYEQYF,TGTGCCAGCTGGGCCAGGGTCCCCCTCTACGAGCAGTACTTC
NA,NA,TRBV9,TRBJ2-1,CASSVGVAFYNEQFF,TGTGCCAGCAGCGTAGGAGTAGCGTTTTACAATGAGCAGTTCTTC
NA,NA,TRBV28,TRBJ1-1,CASKGPIMNTEAFF,TGTGCCAGCAAGGGGCCCATAATGAACACTGAAGCTTTCTTT
NA,NA,TRBV6-6,TRBJ2-2,CASSAGQTNTGELFF,TGTGCCAGCAGCGCTGGACAGACGAACACCGGGGAGCTGTTTTTT
NA,TRBD1,TRBV5-1,TRBJ2-1,CASSYRGPYNEQFF,TGCGCCAGCAGTTACAGGGGGCCCTACAATGAGCAGTTCTTC
NA,TRBD2,TRBV11-2,TRBJ2-5,CASSLGGLAGVFETQYF,TGTGCCAGCAGCTTAGGGGGACTAGCGGGAGTGTTTGAGACCCAGTACTTC
NA,NA,TRBV4-3,TRBJ2-2,CASSQDVGPVAELFF,TGCGCCAGCAGCCAAGACGTGGGCCCGGTGGCGGAGCTGTTTTTT
NA,NA,TRBV6-6,TRBJ1-4,CASRTQGRGANEKLFF,TGTGCCAGCAGGACACAGGGCCGGGGTGCGAATGAAAAACTGTTTTTT
NA,TRBD1,TRBV10-2,TRBJ2-7,CASKISRQGSVEYF,TGCGCCAGCAAGATTTCCCGACAGGGTAGCGTCGAGTACTTC
NA,NA,TRBV2,TRBJ2-1,CASSLYNEQFF,TGTGCCAGCAGTCTATACAATGAGCAGTTCTTC